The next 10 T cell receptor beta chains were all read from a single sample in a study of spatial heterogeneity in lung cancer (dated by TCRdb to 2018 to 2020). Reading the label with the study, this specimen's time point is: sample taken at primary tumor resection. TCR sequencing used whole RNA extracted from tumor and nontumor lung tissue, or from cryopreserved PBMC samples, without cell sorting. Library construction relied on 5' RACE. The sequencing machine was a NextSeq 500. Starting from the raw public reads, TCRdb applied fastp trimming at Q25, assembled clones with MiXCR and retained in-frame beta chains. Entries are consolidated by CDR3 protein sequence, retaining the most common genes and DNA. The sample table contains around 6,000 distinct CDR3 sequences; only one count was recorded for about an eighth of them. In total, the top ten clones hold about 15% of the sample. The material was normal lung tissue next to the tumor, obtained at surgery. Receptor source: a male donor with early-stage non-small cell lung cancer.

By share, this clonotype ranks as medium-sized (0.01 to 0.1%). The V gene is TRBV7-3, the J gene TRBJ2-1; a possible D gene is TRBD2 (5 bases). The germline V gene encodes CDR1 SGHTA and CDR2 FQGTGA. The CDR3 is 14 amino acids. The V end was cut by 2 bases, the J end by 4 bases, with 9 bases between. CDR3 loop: CASSLYEGYNEQFF. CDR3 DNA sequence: TGTGCCAGCAGCTTATACGAGGGATACAATGAGCAGTTCTTC.

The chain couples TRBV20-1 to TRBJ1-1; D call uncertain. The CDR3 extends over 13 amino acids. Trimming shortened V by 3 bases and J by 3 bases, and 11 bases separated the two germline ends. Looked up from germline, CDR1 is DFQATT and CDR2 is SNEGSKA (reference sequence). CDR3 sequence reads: CSASRDDDTEAFF. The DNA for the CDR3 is TGCAGTGCTAGTCGCGACGATGACACTGAAGCTTTCTTT.

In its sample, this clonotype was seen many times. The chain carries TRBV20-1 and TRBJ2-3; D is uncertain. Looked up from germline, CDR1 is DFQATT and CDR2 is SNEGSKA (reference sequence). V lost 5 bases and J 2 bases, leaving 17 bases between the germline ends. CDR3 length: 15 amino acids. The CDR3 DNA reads TGCAGTGCTGGATCTCGTCCGCTCGCCACAGATACGCAGTATTTT. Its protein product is CSAGSRPLATDTQYF.

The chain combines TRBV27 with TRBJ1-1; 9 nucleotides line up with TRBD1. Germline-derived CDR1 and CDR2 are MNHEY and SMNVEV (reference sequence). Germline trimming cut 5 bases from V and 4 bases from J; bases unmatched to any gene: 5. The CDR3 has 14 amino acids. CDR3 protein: CASSLDRGVTEAFF. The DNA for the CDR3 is TGTGCCAGCAGTCTGGACAGGGGAGTCACTGAAGCTTTCTTT.

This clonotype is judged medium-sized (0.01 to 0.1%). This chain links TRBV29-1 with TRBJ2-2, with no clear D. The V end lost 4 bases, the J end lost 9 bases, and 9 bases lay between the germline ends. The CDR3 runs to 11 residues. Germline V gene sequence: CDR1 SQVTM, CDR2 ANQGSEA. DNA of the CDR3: TGCAGCGTTGTAGGCGACCGGGAGCTGTTTTTT. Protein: CSVVGDRELFF.

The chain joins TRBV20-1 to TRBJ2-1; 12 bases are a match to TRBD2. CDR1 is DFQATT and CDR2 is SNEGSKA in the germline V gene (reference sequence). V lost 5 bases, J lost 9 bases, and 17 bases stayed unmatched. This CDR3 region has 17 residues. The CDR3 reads CSAHPRTSGIDTGEQFF. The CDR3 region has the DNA TGCAGTGCTCATCCCCGGACTAGCGGGATAGATACGGGTGAGCAGTTCTTC.

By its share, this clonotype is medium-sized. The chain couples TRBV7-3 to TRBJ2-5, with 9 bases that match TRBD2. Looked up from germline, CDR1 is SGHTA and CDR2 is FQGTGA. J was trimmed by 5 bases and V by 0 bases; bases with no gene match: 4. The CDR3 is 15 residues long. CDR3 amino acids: CASSLTGSGSETQYF. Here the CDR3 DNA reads TGTGCCAGCAGCTTAACGGGTAGCGGGAGTGAGACCCAGTACTTC. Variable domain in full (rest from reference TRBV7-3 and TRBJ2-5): GAGVSQTPSNKVTEKGKYVELRCDPISGHTALYWYRQSLGQGPEFLIYFQGTGAADDSGLPNDRFFAVRPEGSVSTLKIQRTERGDSAVYLCASSLTGSGSETQYFGPGTRLLVL.

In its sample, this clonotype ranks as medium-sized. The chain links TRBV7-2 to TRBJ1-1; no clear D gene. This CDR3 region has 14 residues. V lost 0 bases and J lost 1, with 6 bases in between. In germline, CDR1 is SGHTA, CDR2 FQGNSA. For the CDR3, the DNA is TGTGCCAGCAGCTTAGCGGCAGGGAACACTGAAGCTTTCTTT. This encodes CASSLAAGNTEAFF.

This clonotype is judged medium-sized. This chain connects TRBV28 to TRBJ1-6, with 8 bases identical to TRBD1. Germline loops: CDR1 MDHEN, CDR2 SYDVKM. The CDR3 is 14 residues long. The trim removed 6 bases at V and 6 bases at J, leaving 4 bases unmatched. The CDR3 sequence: CASRSTGGNSPLHF. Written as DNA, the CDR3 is TGTGCCAGCAGGTCCACAGGGGGTAATTCACCCCTCCACTTT.

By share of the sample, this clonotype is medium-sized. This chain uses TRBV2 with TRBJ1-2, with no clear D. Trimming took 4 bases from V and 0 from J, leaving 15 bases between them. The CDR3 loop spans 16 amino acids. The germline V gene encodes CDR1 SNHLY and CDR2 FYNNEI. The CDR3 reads CASSGFSLVPNYGYTF. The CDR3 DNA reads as TGTGCCAGCAGTGGATTTTCTCTGGTCCCTAACTATGGCTACACCTTC.